The next 31 T cell receptor beta chains were all read from a single sample in a study of blood T cell repertoires in COVID-19. Clones were read by immunoSEQ multiplex PCR, and TCRdb kept only the in-frame ones, dropping some. There are a few hundred thousand clones in the sample; roughly 87% occur only once, and under 3% lies in the top ten. Specimen: PBMCs or T cells enriched from blood (not recorded which). These receptors all stem from a woman in her twenties or thirties who had recovered from COVID-19.

The chain couples TRBV4-2 to TRBJ2-3; unclear D gene. CDR1 is LGHNA, CDR2 YNFKEQ, per germline. V was cut by 0 bases and J by 1 base, with 8 bases left in between. The CDR3 length is 15 residues. The DNA of the CDR3 is TGTGCCAGCAGCCAAGATAGTAGTGGCACAGATACGCAGTATTTT. Amino acids: CASSQDSSGTDTQYF.

The J gene is TRBJ1-6, the V gene TRBV20-1; 8 bases map to TRBD1. Germline-derived CDR1 and CDR2 are DFQATT and SNEGSKA (reference sequence). This CDR3 has 14 residues. V lost 3 bases, J lost 9 bases, and 7 bases stayed unmatched. Here the CDR3 DNA reads TGCAGTGCTAGTGTGGGACAGGCGGCTTCACCCCTCCACTTT. Translating it yields CSASVGQAASPLHF.

V is TRBV28 and J is TRBJ2-7, with TRBD2 matching 7 bases. The CDR3 totals 14 residues. Germline lookup yields CDR1 MDHEN and CDR2 SYDVKM. The V gene end was trimmed by 3 bases and the J gene end by 1 base; junction bases not matched to a gene: 3. The CDR3 reads CASSLGGSSYEQYF. In DNA, the CDR3 is TGTGCCAGCAGTTTGGGGGGGTCTTCCTACGAGCAGTACTTC. Full variable domain (remainder filled in from reference TRBV28 and TRBJ2-7): DVKVTQSSRYLVKRTGEKVFLECVQDMDHENMFWYRQDPGLGLRLIYFSYDVKMKEKGDIPEGYSVSREKKERFSLILESASTNQTSMYLCASSLGGSSYEQYFGPGTRLTVT.

The chain is built from TRBV6-1 and TRBJ1-1; D is unclear. The CDR3 extends over 14 amino acids. V lost 3 bases and J lost 2, with 10 bases in between. Germline CDR1 reads MNHNS; CDR2 reads SASEGT. CDR3 bases: TGTGCCAGCAGTGAGCACAGACATAACACTGAAGCTTTCTTT. This translates into CASSEHRHNTEAFF.

The chain uses TRBV7-9 and TRBJ1-1; D gene uncertain. V lost 0 bases to trimming and J lost 3 bases, with 14 bases between them. Germline V lookup: CDR1 SEHNR, CDR2 FQNEAQ (reference sequence). CDR3 length: 16 residues. CDR3 sequence reads: CASSLASYGRDTEAFF. The CDR3 bases are TGTGCCAGCAGCTTAGCCTCCTACGGGAGGGACACTGAAGCTTTCTTT.

This rearrangement joins TRBV12-3 or TRBV12-4 to TRBJ1-5, with D possibly TRBD1 on 6 matching bases. The length of the CDR3 is 13 residues. V gave up 5 bases and J gave up 5 bases, with 10 bases separating them. The CDR3: CASSKYRDQPQHF. CDR3 sequence (DNA): TGTGCCAGCAGTAAGTACAGGGATCAGCCCCAGCATTTT.

V gene TRBV29-1 combines with J gene TRBJ2-7, with 9 positions matching TRBD2. Trimming cost V 1 base and J 0 bases; bases outside gene matches: 1. The CDR3 extends over 14 amino acids. Germline V gene data show CDR1 as SQVTM and CDR2 as ANQGSEA. This CDR3 is CSVEGTSDSYEQYF. Here the CDR3 DNA reads TGCAGCGTTGAAGGGACTAGCGACTCCTACGAGCAGTACTTC.

The gene calls are TRBV7-6 and TRBJ2-5, with TRBD1 matching 10 bases. Germline loops: CDR1 SGHVS, CDR2 FNYEAQ. CDR3 length: 15 residues. After removal of 4 bases from V and 4 bases from J, the junction contained 6 bases not matched to a gene. The CDR3 loop is CASSSGTGERETQYF. The CDR3 DNA reads as TGTGCCAGCAGCTCCGGGACAGGGGAAAGAGAGACCCAGTACTTC.

The rearrangement uses TRBV3-1 (or the pseudogene TRBV3-2) and TRBJ1-5; TRBD1 aligns across 10 bases. This CDR3 spans 18 amino acids. V shed 0 bases, J shed 1 base, and the junction held 6 bases outside the gene matches. CDR1 LGHDT and CDR2 YNNKEL come from the germline V gene (reference sequence). The CDR3 DNA sequence: TGTGCCAGCAGCCAAGAAATGGGACAGGGGTTAAGCAATCAGCCCCAGCATTTT. Protein product: CASSQEMGQGLSNQPQHF.

The chain uses TRBV12-3 or TRBV12-4 and TRBJ2-5; TRBD1 matches at 7 bases. The CDR3 sequence is 13 residues long. V trimming: 6 bases; J trimming: 4 bases; junction bases outside the gene matches: 5. CDR3 region: CASRRDSLETQYF. For the CDR3, the DNA is TGTGCCAGCAGACGGGACAGTCTAGAGACCCAGTACTTC.

CDR3 region: CASSQDRVPGEQYF. Here the CDR3 DNA reads TGTGCCAGCAGCCAGGACAGGGTTCCTGGCGAGCAGTACTTC. The chain joins TRBV7-8 to TRBJ2-7; 8 positions agree with TRBD1. Per germline, CDR1 SGHVS and CDR2 FQNEAQ. The CDR3 loop spans 14 amino acids. J was trimmed by 6 bases and V by 5 bases; bases with no gene match: 9.

The J gene is TRBJ1-2, the V gene TRBV29-1; 9 nucleotides agree with TRBD1. With V trimmed by 5 bases and J by 1 base, 8 bases remained unmatched. The CDR3 loop spans 15 amino acids. Germline V gene lookup returns CDR1 SQVTM and CDR2 ANQGSEA. The CDR3 sequence is CSVFFRDRDNYGYTF. CDR3 in DNA: TGCAGCGTTTTCTTCCGGGACAGGGATAACTATGGCTACACCTTC.

The V call is TRBV19, the J call TRBJ2-1; TRBD2 aligns across 14 bases. V was clipped by 5 bases and J by 1 base; unmatched bases: 7. Looked up from germline, CDR1 is LNHDA and CDR2 is SQIVND (reference sequence). This CDR3 comprises 18 residues. The CDR3 coding sequence is TGTGCCAGTAGTCGTGAGACTAGCGGGAGGGGTTCCTACAATGAGCAGTTCTTC. This codes for CASSRETSGRGSYNEQFF.

V is TRBV29-1 and J is TRBJ2-7; 12 nucleotides align to TRBD2. CDR1 SQVTM and CDR2 ANQGSEA come from the germline V gene. The V gene end was trimmed by 4 bases and the J gene end by 5 bases; junction bases not matched to a gene: 9. The CDR3 totals 15 residues. CDR3 sequence reads: CSVGRLAGVFHEQYF. DNA for the CDR3: TGCAGCGTTGGGAGACTAGCGGGAGTCTTCCACGAGCAGTACTTC.

The chain combines TRBV19 with TRBJ2-5; 9 bases are shared with TRBD1. This CDR3 is 17 amino acids long. V shed 6 bases, J shed 10 bases, and the junction held 21 bases outside the gene matches. Per the germline V gene, CDR1 is LNHDA and CDR2 is SQIVND (reference sequence). The DNA of the CDR3 is TGTGCCAGTAGCCCGGGACAGGGTCCACTAACACGTGGGGGCCAGTACTTC. Residues: CASSPGQGPLTRGGQYF.

CDR3 sequence: CASRPRFGQGLNTEAFF. CDR3 nucleotides: TGTGCCAGCAGGCCACGTTTCGGACAGGGATTGAACACTGAAGCTTTCTTT. The rearrangement links TRBV5-4 to TRBJ1-1; 8 bases align to TRBD1. V gave up 5 bases and J gave up 0 bases; unmatched junction bases: 12. The V gene's germline CDR1 is SGHNT and CDR2 YYREEE (reference sequence). The length of the CDR3 is 17 residues. The full variable domain, with the rest looked up from reference TRBV5-4 and TRBJ1-1, is ETGVTQSPTHLIKTRGQQVTLRCSSQSGHNTVSWYQQALGQGPQFIFQYYREEENGRGNFPPRFSGLQFPNYSSELNVNALELDDSALYLCASRPRFGQGLNTEAFFGQGTRLTVV.

This chain joins TRBV4-2 and TRBJ2-2; tentatively, D is TRBD1 (5 bases). Trimming removed 6 bases from V and 2 bases from J, with 10 bases in between. The CDR3 runs to 14 residues. From germline, CDR1 is LGHNA and CDR2 YNFKEQ. The CDR3 DNA is TGTGCCAGCAGGGTCGACAGTAACACCGGGGAGCTGTTTTTT. Protein: CASRVDSNTGELFF.

The chain is built from TRBV7-9 and TRBJ2-7; TRBD1 aligns across 10 bases. Germline-derived CDR1 and CDR2 are SEHNR and FQNEAQ (reference sequence). This CDR3 region has 14 residues. Trimming cost V 5 bases and J 2 bases; bases outside gene matches: 3. The CDR3 region has the DNA TGTGCCAGCAGCAAGGGACAGGGGCCCTACGAGCAGTACTTC. Amino acid sequence: CASSKGQGPYEQYF.

V gene TRBV5-4 combines with J gene TRBJ2-2; maybe TRBD1 (6 bases). The V and J ends lost 4 bases and 7 bases respectively, with 14 bases between them. Looked up from germline, CDR1 is SGHNT and CDR2 is YYREEE (reference sequence). This CDR3 has 14 amino acids. CDR3 sequence reads: CASSGGGSGGELFF. CDR3 nucleotides: TGTGCCAGCAGCGGGGGCGGAAGTGGCGGGGAGCTGTTTTTT.

The rearrangement uses TRBV10-1 and TRBJ2-7; 7 nucleotides agree with TRBD2. The V gene end was trimmed by 6 bases and the J gene end by 3 bases; junction bases not matched to a gene: 5. Germline V CDR1 and CDR2: WNHNN, SYGVQD (reference sequence). The CDR3 consists of 13 residues. The CDR3: CASSSGGFYEQYF. The CDR3, as DNA: TGCGCCAGCAGCTCGGGGGGATTCTACGAGCAGTACTTC.

The V gene is TRBV28, the J gene TRBJ2-7; tentatively, D is TRBD1 (6 bases). The CDR3 runs to 13 residues. The V gene lost 7 bases and the J gene lost 7 bases, with 17 bases spanning the gap. Germline V gives CDR1 MDHEN, CDR2 SYDVKM. The CDR3 region is CASTLGAVGEQYF. DNA for the CDR3: TGTGCCAGCACCTTGGGGGCGGTAGGTGAGCAGTACTTC.

V and J are TRBV6-5 and TRBJ2-7, with 9 bases aligning to TRBD1. Germline V CDR1 and CDR2: MNHEY, SVGAGI. Trimming at V came to 6 bases and at J to 4 bases, leaving 10 bases not matched to a gene. The CDR3 spans 15 residues. CDR3 sequence reads: CASSRPGQGLYEQYF. The CDR3 DNA sequence: TGTGCCAGCAGCAGACCGGGACAGGGTTTATACGAGCAGTACTTC.

The gene calls are TRBV7-9 and TRBJ2-7, with D unclear. Germline lookup yields CDR1 SEHNR and CDR2 FQNEAQ (reference sequence). The CDR3 extends over 14 amino acids. V was clipped by 0 bases and J by 3 bases, with 9 bases between them. The CDR3 loop is CASSLAGMLYEQYF. In DNA form, the CDR3 reads TGTGCCAGCAGCTTAGCGGGCATGCTCTACGAGCAGTACTTC.

Only one count was recorded for this clone. The V call is TRBV27, the J call TRBJ1-1; 7 bases map to TRBD1. Unmatched junction bases numbered 8, after V lost 5 bases and J lost 11 bases. The CDR3 totals 12 residues. Germline lookup yields CDR1 MNHEY and CDR2 SMNVEV (reference sequence). This CDR3 reads CASSLTGADAFF. CDR3 nucleotides: TGTGCCAGCAGTCTAACAGGGGCAGACGCTTTCTTT.

The chain links TRBV6-5 to TRBJ2-1; D remains ambiguous. Trimming shortened V by 5 bases and J by 10 bases, and 9 bases separated the two germline ends. There are 11 residues in the CDR3. Germline-derived CDR1 and CDR2 are MNHEY and SVGAGI. CDR3 DNA sequence: TGTGCCAGCAGTCAAAGTCGGGAGCAGTTCTTC. Amino acids: CASSQSREQFF.

This chain links TRBV6-4 with TRBJ1-6, with 7 bases that match TRBD1. V was pared by 5 bases and J by 9 bases, with 10 bases of the junction left unmatched. Per the germline V gene, CDR1 is MRHNA and CDR2 is SNTAGT. This CDR3 has 15 amino acids. The CDR3 sequence: CASSTRDSLTSPLHF. CDR3 bases: TGTGCCAGCAGTACACGGGACAGTTTGACTTCACCCCTCCACTTT.

This clone was detected once. This rearrangement joins TRBV27 to TRBJ1-1; 7 bases map to TRBD1. Germline loops: CDR1 MNHEY, CDR2 SMNVEV (reference sequence). CDR3 length equals 14 residues. After removal of 5 bases from V and 5 bases from J, the junction contained 8 bases not matched to a gene. The CDR3 sequence: CASSLGTVSTEAFF. The CDR3, as DNA: TGTGCCAGCAGTCTGGGGACAGTTTCAACTGAAGCTTTCTTT.

The J gene is TRBJ1-2, the V gene TRBV6-5; 7 bases are shared with TRBD1. V trimming: 7 bases; J trimming: 7 bases; junction bases outside the gene matches: 6. CDR3 length: 12 residues. In germline, CDR1 is MNHEY, CDR2 SVGAGI. The CDR3 here is CASKQGGSGYTF. The DNA of the CDR3 is TGTGCCAGCAAGCAGGGGGGAAGTGGCTACACCTTC.

This chain links TRBV10-3 with TRBJ2-7, with D maybe TRBD1 (6 bases). V shed 2 bases and J shed 0 bases, with 8 bases lying between them. The CDR3 sequence is 14 residues long. The germline V gene encodes CDR1 ENHRY and CDR2 SYGVKD. Written as DNA, the CDR3 is TGTGCCATCAGTGAGCGGGACACCTCCTACGAGCAGTACTTC. Amino acids: CAISERDTSYEQYF.

The V call is TRBV5-4, the J call TRBJ2-3; D unclear. The CDR3 extends over 15 amino acids. The germline gives CDR1 SGHNT, CDR2 YYREEE (reference sequence). V lost 0 bases and J 2 bases, leaving 10 bases between the germline ends. CDR3 amino acids: CASSLVSSFTDTQYF. CDR3 coding DNA: TGTGCCAGCAGCTTGGTATCTTCGTTCACAGATACGCAGTATTTT.

This clone has a handful of counts. Other DNA sequences from this sample encode an identical CDR3 as well. This chain links TRBV11-1 with TRBJ2-1, with TRBD2 matching over 7 bases. Per germline, CDR1 SGHAT and CDR2 FQDESV (reference sequence). Losses at the gene ends were 1 base for V and 3 bases for J; bases not matched to a gene: 3. The CDR3 spans 15 residues. This CDR3 reads CASSLEASGYNEQFF. In DNA, the CDR3 is TGTGCCAGCAGCTTAGAGGCTAGCGGCTACAATGAGCAGTTCTTC.